These 4 T cell receptor beta chains were all obtained from the same sample, sequenced in a study of blood T cell repertoires in COVID-19. TCRdb's copy holds only in-frame clones and misses some; the assay was immunoSEQ multiplex PCR. The sample contains about 190,000 clones, around 91% of which appear only once. Sequencing input: peripheral blood. The origin of the receptors is a man aged 50 to 59 with acute or convalescent COVID-19.

CDR3: CTSSRAETNYGYTF. DNA of the CDR3: TGCACCAGCAGCCGAGCCGAGACTAACTATGGCTACACCTTC. This chain connects TRBV1 to TRBJ1-2. TRBV1 is shown as a pseudogene. The length of the CDR3 is 14 residues.

This chain links TRBV28 with TRBJ1-1, with D possibly matching TRBD1 (6 bases). The CDR3 totals 13 residues. V was clipped by 5 bases and J by 11 bases, with 18 bases between them. Per the germline V gene, CDR1 is MDHEN and CDR2 is SYDVKM. CDR3 sequence: CASSAGQPKRAFF. DNA of the CDR3: TGTGCCAGCAGTGCCGGACAGCCAAAGCGGGCTTTCTTT.

J is TRBJ1-1 and V is TRBV11-2; D is perhaps TRBD1 (5 bases). Trimming cost V 1 base and J 5 bases, with 17 bases left between them. The germline V gene encodes CDR1 SGHAT and CDR2 FQNNGV. The CDR3 has 16 amino acids. CDR3 in amino acids: CASSLVPGGSNTEAFF. The CDR3 DNA follows: TGTGCCAGCAGCTTAGTACCCGGGGGTAGTAATACTGAAGCTTTCTTT. Combining the CDR3 with reference TRBV11-2 and TRBJ1-1 gives the whole variable domain EAGVAQSPRYKIIEKRQSVAFWCNPISGHATLYWYQQILGQGPKLLIQFQNNGVVDDSQLPKDRFSAERLKGVDSTLKIQPAKLEDSAVYLCASSLVPGGSNTEAFFGQGTRLTVV.

This clone was seen just once. The chain combines TRBV19 with TRBJ1-5; possibly TRBD1 for D (6 bases). This CDR3 spans 15 amino acids. Trimming removed 3 bases at V and 5 bases at J, with 14 bases between. Germline CDR1 LNHDA, CDR2 SQIVND (reference sequence). CDR3 amino acids: CASSIIGQPHQPQHF. The CDR3 DNA is TGTGCCAGTAGTATTATAGGACAGCCTCATCAGCCCCAGCATTTT. The variable domain in full, with the rest retrieved from reference TRBV19 and TRBJ1-5, is DGGITQSPKYLFRKEGQNVTLSCEQNLNHDAMYWYRQDPGQGLRLIYYSQIVNDFQKGDIAEGYSVSREKKESFPLTVTSAQKNPTAFYLCASSIIGQPHQPQHFGDGTRLSIL.